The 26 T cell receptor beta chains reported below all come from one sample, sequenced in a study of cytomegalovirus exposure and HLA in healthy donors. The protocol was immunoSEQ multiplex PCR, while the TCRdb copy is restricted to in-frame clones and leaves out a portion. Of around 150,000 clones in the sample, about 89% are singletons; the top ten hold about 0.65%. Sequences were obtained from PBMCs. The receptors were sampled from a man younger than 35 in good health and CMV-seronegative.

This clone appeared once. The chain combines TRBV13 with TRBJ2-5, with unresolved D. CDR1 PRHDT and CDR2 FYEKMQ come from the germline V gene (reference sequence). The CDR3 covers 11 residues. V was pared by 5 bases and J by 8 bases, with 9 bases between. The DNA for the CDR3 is TGTGCCAGCAGCAATAGAGAAACCCAGTACTTC. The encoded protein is CASSNRETQYF.

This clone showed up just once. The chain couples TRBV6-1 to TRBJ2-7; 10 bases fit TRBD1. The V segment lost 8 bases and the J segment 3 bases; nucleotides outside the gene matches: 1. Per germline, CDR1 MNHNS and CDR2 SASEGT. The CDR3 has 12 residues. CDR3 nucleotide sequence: TGTGCCAGCGGGACAGGGGTCTACGAGCAGTACTTC. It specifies CASGTGVYEQYF.

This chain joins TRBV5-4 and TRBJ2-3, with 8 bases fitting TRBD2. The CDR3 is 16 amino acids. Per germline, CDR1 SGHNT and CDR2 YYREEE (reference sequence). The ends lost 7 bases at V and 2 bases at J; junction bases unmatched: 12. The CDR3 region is CASGPSGTRSTDTQYF. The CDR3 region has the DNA TGTGCCAGCGGCCCGAGCGGGACTAGATCCACAGATACGCAGTATTTT.

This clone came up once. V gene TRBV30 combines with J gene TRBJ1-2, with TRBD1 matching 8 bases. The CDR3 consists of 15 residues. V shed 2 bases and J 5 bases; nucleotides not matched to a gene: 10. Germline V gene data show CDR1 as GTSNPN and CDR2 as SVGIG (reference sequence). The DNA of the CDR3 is TGTGCCTGGAGTTTCTCAACAGGGGGTTCGTATGGCTACACCTTC. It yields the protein CAWSFSTGGSYGYTF.

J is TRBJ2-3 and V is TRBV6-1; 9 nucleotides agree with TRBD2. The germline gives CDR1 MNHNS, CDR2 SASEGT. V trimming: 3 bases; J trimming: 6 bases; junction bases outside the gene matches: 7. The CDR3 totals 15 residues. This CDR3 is CASSEIAGAWDTQYF. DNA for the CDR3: TGTGCCAGCAGTGAGATAGCGGGGGCCTGGGATACGCAGTATTTT.

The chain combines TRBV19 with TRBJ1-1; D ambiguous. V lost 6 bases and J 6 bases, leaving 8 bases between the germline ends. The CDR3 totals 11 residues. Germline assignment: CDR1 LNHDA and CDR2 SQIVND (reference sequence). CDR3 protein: CASRLGPEAFF. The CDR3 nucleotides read TGTGCCAGTAGATTGGGCCCTGAAGCTTTCTTT.

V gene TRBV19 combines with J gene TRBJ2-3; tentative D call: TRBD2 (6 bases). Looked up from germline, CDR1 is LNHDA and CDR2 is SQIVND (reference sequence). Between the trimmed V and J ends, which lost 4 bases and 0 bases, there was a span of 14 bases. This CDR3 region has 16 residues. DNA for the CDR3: TGTGCCAGTAGTAGCGGGGCCGACTCTAGCACAGATACGCAGTATTTT. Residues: CASSSGADSSTDTQYF.

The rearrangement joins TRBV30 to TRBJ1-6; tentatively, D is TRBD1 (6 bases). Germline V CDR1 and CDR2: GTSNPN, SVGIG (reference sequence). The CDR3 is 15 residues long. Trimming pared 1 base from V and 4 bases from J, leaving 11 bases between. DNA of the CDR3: TGTGCCTGGAGTGATACAGGGACGTATAATTCACCCCTCCACTTT. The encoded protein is CAWSDTGTYNSPLHF.

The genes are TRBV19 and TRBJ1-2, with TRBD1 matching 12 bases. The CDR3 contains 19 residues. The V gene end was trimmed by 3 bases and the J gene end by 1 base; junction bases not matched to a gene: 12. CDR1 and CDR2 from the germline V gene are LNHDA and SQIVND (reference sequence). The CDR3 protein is CASSIWRRDRGRSNYGYTF. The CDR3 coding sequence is TGTGCCAGTAGTATTTGGCGGCGGGACAGGGGGCGAAGTAACTATGGCTACACCTTC.

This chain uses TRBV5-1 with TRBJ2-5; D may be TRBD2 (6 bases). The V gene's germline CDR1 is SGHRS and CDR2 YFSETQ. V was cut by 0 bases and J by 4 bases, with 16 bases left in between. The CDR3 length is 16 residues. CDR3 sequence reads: CASSLGPSEGAETQYF. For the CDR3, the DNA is TGCGCCAGCAGCTTGGGCCCTAGCGAAGGTGCAGAGACCCAGTACTTC.

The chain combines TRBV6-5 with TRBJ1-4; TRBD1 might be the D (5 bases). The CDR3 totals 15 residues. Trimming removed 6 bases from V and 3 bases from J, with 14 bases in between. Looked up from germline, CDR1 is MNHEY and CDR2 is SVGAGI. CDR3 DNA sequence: TGTGCCAGCAGACTCCAGGGTACCCCTAATGAAAAACTGTTTTTT. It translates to CASRLQGTPNEKLFF.

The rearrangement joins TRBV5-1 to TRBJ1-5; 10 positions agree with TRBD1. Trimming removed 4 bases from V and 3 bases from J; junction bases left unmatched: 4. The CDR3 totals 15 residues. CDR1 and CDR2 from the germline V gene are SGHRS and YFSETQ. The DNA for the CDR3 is TGCGCCAGCAGCCCAGGACAGGGGGACAATCAGCCCCAGCATTTT. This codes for CASSPGQGDNQPQHF.

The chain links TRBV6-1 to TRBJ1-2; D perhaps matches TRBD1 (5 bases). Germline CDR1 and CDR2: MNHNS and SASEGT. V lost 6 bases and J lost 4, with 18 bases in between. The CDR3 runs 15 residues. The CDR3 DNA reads TGTGCCAGCAGCGGGGGGACCGGGGGAGCCTATGGCTACACCTTC. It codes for CASSGGTGGAYGYTF.

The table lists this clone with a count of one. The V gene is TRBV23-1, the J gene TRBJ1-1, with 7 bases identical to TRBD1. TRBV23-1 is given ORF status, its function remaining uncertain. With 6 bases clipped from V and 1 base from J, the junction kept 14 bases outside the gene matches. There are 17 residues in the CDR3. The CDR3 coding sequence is TGCGCCAGCAGCCCTCGAGGGGGCGGTAGTAGGAACACTGAAGCTTTCTTT. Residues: CASSPRGGGSRNTEAFF.

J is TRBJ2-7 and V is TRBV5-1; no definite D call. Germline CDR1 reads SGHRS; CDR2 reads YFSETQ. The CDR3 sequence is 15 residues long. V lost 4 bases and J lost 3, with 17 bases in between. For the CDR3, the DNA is TGCGCCAGCAGCCCGGTGGGCAGGTCCTACTACGAGCAGTACTTC. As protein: CASSPVGRSYYEQYF.

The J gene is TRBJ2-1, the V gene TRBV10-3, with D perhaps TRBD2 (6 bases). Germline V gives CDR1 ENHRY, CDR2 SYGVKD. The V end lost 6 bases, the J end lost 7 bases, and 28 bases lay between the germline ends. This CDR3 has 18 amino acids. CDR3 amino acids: CAISTGTGGASLGNEQFF. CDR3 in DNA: TGTGCCATCAGCACCGGGACTGGAGGTGCTTCCCTGGGGAATGAGCAGTTCTTC.

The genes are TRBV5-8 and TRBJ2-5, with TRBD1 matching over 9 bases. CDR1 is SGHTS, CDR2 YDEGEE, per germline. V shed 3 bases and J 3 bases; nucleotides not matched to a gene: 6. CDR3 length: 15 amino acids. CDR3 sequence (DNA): TGTGCCAGCAGCTGGCCTGGGGACAGGGAAGAGACCCAGTACTTC. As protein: CASSWPGDREETQYF. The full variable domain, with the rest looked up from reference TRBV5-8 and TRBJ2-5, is EAGVTQSPTHLIKTRGQQATLRCSPISGHTSVYWYQQALGLGLQFLLWYDEGEERNRGNFPPRFSGRQFPNYSSELNVNALELEDSALYLCASSWPGDREETQYFGPGTRLLVL.

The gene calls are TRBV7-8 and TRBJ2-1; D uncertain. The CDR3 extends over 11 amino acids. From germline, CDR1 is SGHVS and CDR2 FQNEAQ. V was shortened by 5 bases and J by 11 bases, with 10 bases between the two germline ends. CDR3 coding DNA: TGTGCCAGCAGCCCGCGGAGTAAGCAGTTCTTC. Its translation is CASSPRSKQFF.

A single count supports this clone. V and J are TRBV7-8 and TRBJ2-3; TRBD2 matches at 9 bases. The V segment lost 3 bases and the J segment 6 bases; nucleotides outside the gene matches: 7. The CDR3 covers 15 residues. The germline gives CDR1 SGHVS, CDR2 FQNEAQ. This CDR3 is CASSLGLASRDTQYF. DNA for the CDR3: TGTGCCAGCAGCTTGGGACTAGCCTCTCGGGATACGCAGTATTTT.

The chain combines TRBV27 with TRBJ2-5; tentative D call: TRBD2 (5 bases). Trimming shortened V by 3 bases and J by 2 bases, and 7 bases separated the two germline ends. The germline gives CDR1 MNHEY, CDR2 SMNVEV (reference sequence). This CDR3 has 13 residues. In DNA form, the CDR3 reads TGTGCCAGCAGTTTCCGGGAACAAGAGACCCAGTACTTC. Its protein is CASSFREQETQYF.

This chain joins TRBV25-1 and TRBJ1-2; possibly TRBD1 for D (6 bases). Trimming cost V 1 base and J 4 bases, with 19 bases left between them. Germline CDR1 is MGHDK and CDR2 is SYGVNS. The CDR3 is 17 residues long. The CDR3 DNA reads TGTGCCAGCAGTGAATTTGCGGGGGCCGGTAACACCTATGGCTACACCTTC. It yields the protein CASSEFAGAGNTYGYTF.

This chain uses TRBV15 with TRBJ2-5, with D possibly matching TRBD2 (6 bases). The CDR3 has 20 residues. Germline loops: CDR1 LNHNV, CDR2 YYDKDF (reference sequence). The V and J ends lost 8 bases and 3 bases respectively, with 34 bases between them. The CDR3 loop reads CATWGVLAGPPEGWKETQYF. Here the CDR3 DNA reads TGTGCCACCTGGGGGGTCTTAGCCGGGCCACCCGAAGGTTGGAAAGAGACCCAGTACTTC.

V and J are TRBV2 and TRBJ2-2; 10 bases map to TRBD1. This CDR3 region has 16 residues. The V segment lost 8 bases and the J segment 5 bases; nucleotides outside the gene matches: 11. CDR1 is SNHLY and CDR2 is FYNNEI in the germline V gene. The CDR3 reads CASRTAEGQGTGELFF. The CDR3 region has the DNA TGTGCCAGCCGGACGGCTGAGGGACAGGGGACCGGGGAGCTGTTTTTT.

The DNA of the CDR3 is TGTGCCAGCAGTGAAGGGAGTAGCGGGGTATACGAGCAGTACTTC. Translation: CASSEGSSGVYEQYF. V and J are TRBV2 and TRBJ2-7; the match to TRBD2 covers 8 bases. Unmatched junction bases numbered 6, after V lost 1 base and J lost 4 bases. This CDR3 spans 15 amino acids. Germline V CDR1 and CDR2: SNHLY, FYNNEI.

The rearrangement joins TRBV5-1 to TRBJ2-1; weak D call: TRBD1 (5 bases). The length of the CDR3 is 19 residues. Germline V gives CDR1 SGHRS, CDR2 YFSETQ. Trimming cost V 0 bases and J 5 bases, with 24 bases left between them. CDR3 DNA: TGCGCCAGCAGCTTGGGTGGGCAGGGCGCGGTTCTAACCAACAATGAGCAGTTCTTC. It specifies CASSLGGQGAVLTNNEQFF.

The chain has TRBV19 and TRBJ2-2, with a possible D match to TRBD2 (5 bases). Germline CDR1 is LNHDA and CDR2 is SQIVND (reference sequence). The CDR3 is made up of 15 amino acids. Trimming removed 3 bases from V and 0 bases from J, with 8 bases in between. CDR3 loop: CASSIFGANTGELFF. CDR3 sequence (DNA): TGTGCCAGTAGTATTTTCGGGGCGAACACCGGGGAGCTGTTTTTT.